This T cell receptor beta chain was sequenced in a study of vaccination effects on CD4 cells after COVID-19 (dated 2022 in TCRdb). Notes on the research overall: Post-vaccine samples across the study were collected a median of 72 days after the second dose, with a range of 14 to 241. The study compared SARS-CoV-2 spike-specific CD4+ TCR repertoires before and after mRNA vaccination in COVID-19 convalescent patients and infection-naive vaccine recipients. Altogether, around 9 COVID-19 convalescent patients and several SARS-CoV-2-naive healthy vaccine recipients made up the full study. In the study, cultures from other donors were sequenced using the Oncomine TCR Beta short-read assay on an Illumina iSeq 100.

In the ViraFEST assay, PBMC were stimulated with viral peptide pools, and TCR sequencing was then used to find antigen-specific CD4+ T cell clonotypes based on their expansion. After less than eleven days of culture, CD4+ T cells were isolated with the EasySep CD4+ T cell isolation kit. Each participant received two doses of an mRNA SARS-CoV-2 vaccine, either BNT162b2 or mRNA-1273. The absence of prior SARS-CoV-2 infection in healthy vaccine recipients was confirmed by negative nucleocapsid antibodies before and after vaccination. Some 2 million PBMC per well were cultured in IMDM with 5% human AB serum, 10 IU/ml IL-2 and gentamicin, plus 10 ug/ml peptides. Half of the culture medium was replaced with fresh IL-2-containing medium on days 3 and 7. Unless noted otherwise, every peptide stimulation condition was grown in triplicate wells. Using Ficoll-Paque Plus gradient centrifugation, PBMC were separated from whole blood and then either used fresh or cryopreserved at -140C. The overlapping peptide pools covered the spike proteins of SARS-CoV-2 as well as those of the common cold coronaviruses HCoV-NL63, HCoV-OC43 and HCoV-229E. The QIAamp micro DNA kit was used to extract genomic DNA from the cultured CD4+ T cells.

The method was the immunoSEQ multiplex PCR assay. DNA from the cultured and isolated CD4+ T cells underwent TCR beta CDR3 sequencing. The authors' analysis ran thus. Non-productive TCR sequences were removed, reads were trimmed to the CDR3 region, and CDR3s of at least 7 amino acids were retained. Antigen-specific clonotypes were identified using the MANAFEST web app by comparison of expansion in peptide wells against reference cultures. Positive clones required FDR<0.05 expansion versus reference and all other wells, odds ratio above 5, and frequency above 0.1% in two replicate wells. A clonotype was called cross-reactive if it was significantly expanded both in SARS-CoV-2 spike wells and in at least one common cold coronavirus spike condition. Levenshtein distance calculated with the stringdist R package was used to assess CDR3 similarity, and unrooted trees were constructed with ape in R 3.6.1. TCRdb took this table from immuneACCESS and kept in-frame rearrangements with V and J called. Such tables lack part of the clones; where checked against another copy, unresolved V genes explain under half of the gap, and the rest is unexplained. That table furnishes V, J and clone size, whereas the DNA furnished D and trimming. The sample table contains about 33,000 clones; only one count was recorded for roughly two thirds of them. The ten largest make up 9% to 15% of the sample.

Looking up the germline V gene (reference sequence) yields CDR1 LNHDA and CDR2 SQIVND. Unmatched junction bases come to 3, with V trimmed by 6 bases and J by 0 bases. The CDR3 has 14 amino acids, counting the end cysteine and phenylalanine. Only the CDR3 region is kept as DNA, spanning 42 bases read in frame from base 1. Paper-wide results and their limitations: In healthy vaccine recipients, vaccine-induced clones were almost all SARS-CoV-2 mono-reactive, with only 1 of 255 being cross-reactive with common cold coronaviruses. Clones induced by infection and clones induced by vaccination both contracted markedly at late timepoints after vaccination, which fits with T cell responses waning over time. Only a small number of convalescent patients were included, and no early post-infection timepoints were available, which limited the study.

This clone was recorded only once. Its binding antigen is unknown. No clone much larger than this one lies a single base away; base qualities are absent. The source is a human donor who received a COVID-19 vaccine. The sequencing used CD4+ T cells from PBMCs cultured with HCoV-229E spike peptides, collected after COVID-19 vaccination. This sample's cell subset or site label indicates: HCoV-229E spike overlapping peptide pool stimulation. The receptor chain draws on TRBV19 and TRBJ2-5; a stretch of 8 junction bases matches TRBD1. CDR3 sequence: CASRPGQDQETQYF. DNA sequence: TGTGCCAGTAGGCCGGGACAGGACCAAGAGACCCAGTACTTC.